Below, 18 T cell receptor beta chains from the same sample are listed, as sequenced in a study of identical twins (dated by TCRdb to the mid-2010s). The library came from 5' RACE. Data came from an Illumina HiSeq 2000. TCRdb handled the public reads itself, with Q25 trimming in fastp and clone calling in MiXCR, and kept productive beta chains. Every entry covers one CDR3 protein and lists the most common genes and DNA from its rows. The sample yields around 510,000 distinct CDR3 sequences; around an eighth were counted once. 0.98% of the sample is in the top ten clones. This same sample was also taken into another study, of yellow fever vaccine responses in identical twins.

The specimen was CD4+ T cells sorted from blood. The receptors were gathered from a woman aged 18-29 years in good health.

In its sample, this clonotype was seen a few times. The chain is built from TRBV28 and TRBJ2-7, with D uncertain. This CDR3 has 15 amino acids. CDR1 MDHEN and CDR2 SYDVKM come from the germline V gene. V was shortened by 1 base and J by 6 bases, with 16 bases between the two germline ends. Here the CDR3 DNA reads TGTGCCAGCAGTTTATTGTCCCTGTTACAAGGCGAGCAGTACTTC. Protein: CASSLLSLLQGEQYF.

The V call is TRBV20-1, the J call TRBJ2-7; tentative D call: TRBD1 (6 bases). The germline V gene has CDR1 DFQATT and CDR2 SNEGSKA (reference sequence). The CDR3 has 15 amino acids. Trimming pared 4 bases from V and 2 bases from J, leaving 18 bases between. The CDR3 coding sequence is TGCAGTGCTACGCAAGGGGGACGTAATACCTACGAGCAGTACTTC. Translating gives CSATQGGRNTYEQYF.

This chain uses TRBV25-1 with TRBJ2-5, with a tentative D call TRBD2 (5 bases). This CDR3 spans 14 amino acids. V lost 0 bases and J 3 bases, leaving 8 bases between the germline ends. CDR1 and CDR2 from the germline V gene are MGHDK and SYGVNS. The CDR3 spells CASSEYDYEETQYF. As DNA, the CDR3 is TGTGCCAGCAGTGAATATGACTATGAAGAGACCCAGTACTTC.

There are many counts of this clonotype. Mismatch with germline at one junction end may stem from a read error. The V call is TRBV6-5, the J call TRBJ1-5; 11 positions agree with TRBD1. The CDR3 has 16 amino acids. Germline V gene lookup returns CDR1 MNHEY and CDR2 SVGAGI. CDR3 coding DNA: TGTGCCAGCAGTAACTCGGGACAGGGGGGAAATCAGCCCCAGCATTTT. It translates to CASSNSGQGGNQPQHF.

This clonotype was recorded many times. The chain employs TRBV20-1 and TRBJ2-7; D is unresolved. Trimming left V 5 bases short and J 0 bases short, with 11 bases between. Germline loops: CDR1 DFQATT, CDR2 SNEGSKA (reference sequence). This CDR3 has 13 amino acids. The CDR3 loop reads CSAPGTGSYEQYF. The DNA of the CDR3 is TGCAGTGCTCCTGGCACGGGCTCCTACGAGCAGTACTTC.

The chain employs TRBV4-2 and TRBJ1-2; TRBD1 might be the D (5 bases). This CDR3 comprises 14 residues. Germline V gene sequence: CDR1 LGHNA, CDR2 YNFKEQ. Trimming took 5 bases from V and 7 from J, leaving 17 bases between them. The CDR3 DNA is TGTGCCAGCAGCTTAAAGCGGGGCGGGCTTGGCTACACCTTC. It is translated as CASSLKRGGLGYTF.

The CDR3 DNA is TGTGCCAGCAGTTACTCTGGGGACATCCTGCAAGAGACCCAGTACTTC. This gives the protein CASSYSGDILQETQYF. This sequence joins TRBV6-2 or TRBV6-3 and TRBJ2-5, with D perhaps matching TRBD1 (6 bases). The CDR3 loop spans 16 amino acids. V lost 0 bases to trimming and J lost 2 bases, with 13 bases between them. Germline V gives CDR1 MNHEY, CDR2 SVGEGT.

The sample holds many counts of this clonotype. V and J are TRBV29-1 and TRBJ2-1, with TRBD2 identical over 16 bases. The CDR3 loop spans 16 amino acids. The ends lost 1 base at V and 10 bases at J; junction bases unmatched: 7. The germline gives CDR1 SQVTM, CDR2 ANQGSEA. CDR3 loop: CSVEGGTSGRAREQFF. In nucleotides, the CDR3 is TGCAGCGTTGAAGGGGGGACTAGCGGGAGGGCCCGGGAGCAGTTCTTC.

This clonotype was recorded a few times. The chain carries TRBV7-9 and TRBJ2-1, with D tentatively TRBD2 (5 bases). There are 13 residues in the CDR3. The germline CDR1 and CDR2 sequences are SEHNR and FQNEAQ (reference sequence). The V and J ends lost 3 bases and 3 bases respectively, with 6 bases between them. The CDR3 here is CASSFAGYNEQFF. The DNA of the CDR3 is TGTGCCAGCAGCTTTGCGGGCTACAATGAGCAGTTCTTC.

There are many counts of this clonotype. This rearrangement joins TRBV5-1 to TRBJ2-4, with 7 bases aligning to TRBD2. The CDR3 spans 13 residues. V shed 2 bases, J shed 8 bases, and the junction held 4 bases outside the gene matches. CDR1 and CDR2 from the germline V gene are SGHRS and YFSETQ. CDR3 DNA: TGCGCCAGCAGCTTTCGGGGGGTAGACATTCAGTACTTC. It specifies CASSFRGVDIQYF.

J is TRBJ2-5 and V is TRBV24-1; D is undetermined. The germline gives CDR1 KGHDR, CDR2 SFDVKD. The CDR3 has 13 amino acids. V dropped 2 bases and J dropped 4 bases, with 7 bases sitting between them. CDR3 sequence: CATSDSLPETQYF. The CDR3 nucleotides are TGTGCCACCAGTGATTCTCTACCAGAGACCCAGTACTTC.

This clonotype was counted only a few times. The chain joins TRBV5-1 to TRBJ2-2, with TRBD2 matching 12 bases. V shed 6 bases, J shed 5 bases, and the junction held 14 bases outside the gene matches. The CDR3 is made up of 18 amino acids. Germline CDR1 and CDR2: SGHRS and YFSETQ. This CDR3 reads CASKKGLAGGPRTGELFF. For the CDR3, the DNA is TGCGCCAGCAAAAAGGGGCTAGCGGGAGGGCCGAGGACCGGGGAGCTGTTTTTT.

The chain employs TRBV20-1 and TRBJ2-1; D tentatively fits TRBD1 or TRBD2 (6 bases each). Between the trimmed V and J ends, which lost 7 bases and 4 bases, there was a span of 14 bases. The CDR3 length is 13 residues. Germline V gene sequence: CDR1 DFQATT, CDR2 SNEGSKA (reference sequence). CDR3 DNA sequence: TGCAGTGTCCGGGGGCGGATTTACAATGAGCAGTTCTTC. It encodes CSVRGRIYNEQFF.

This clonotype was seen only a few times. This chain joins TRBV6-1 and TRBJ2-2; 13 bases line up with TRBD2. J lost 5 bases, V lost 10 bases, and 4 bases had no gene match. Per germline, CDR1 MNHNS and CDR2 SASEGT. This CDR3 comprises 14 residues. Here the CDR3 reads CATWGLAGTGELFF. CDR3 nucleotide sequence: TGTGCCACCTGGGGACTAGCGGGGACCGGGGAGCTGTTTTTT.

The rearrangement joins TRBV20-1 to TRBJ1-1; D not resolved. V was shortened by 3 bases and J by 11 bases, with 10 bases between the two germline ends. Per the germline V gene, CDR1 is DFQATT and CDR2 is SNEGSKA (reference sequence). CDR3 length equals 10 residues. The CDR3 DNA follows: TGCAGTGCTAGTCTGGCCGGGGCTTTCTTT. Its protein is CSASLAGAFF.

This clonotype showed up just a few times. The rearrangement links TRBV7-2 to TRBJ1-1; D is possibly TRBD1 (6 bases). CDR3 length: 15 residues. Germline lookup yields CDR1 SGHTA and CDR2 FQGNSA. Trimming stripped 5 bases from V and 0 bases from J, with 13 bases between. In DNA form, the CDR3 reads TGTGCCAGCAGCGAACAGGGTTTGATGAACACTGAAGCTTTCTTT. This codes for CASSEQGLMNTEAFF.

The chain recombines TRBV20-1 with TRBJ1-5; D call uncertain. Germline V gives CDR1 DFQATT, CDR2 SNEGSKA (reference sequence). This CDR3 region has 17 residues. Deletions cut 0 bases from V and 2 bases from J, with 17 bases between. CDR3 nucleotide sequence: TGCAGTGCTAGAGATCCGTTGGGGAGTGGTGGCAATCAGCCCCAGCATTTT. This encodes CSARDPLGSGGNQPQHF.

The chain recombines TRBV28 with TRBJ2-2; 9 bases map to TRBD1. The junction had 7 bases not matched to a gene; V was cut back by 5 bases and J by 3 bases. The CDR3 loop spans 16 amino acids. In germline, CDR1 is MDHEN, CDR2 SYDVKM. CDR3 protein: CASSAGQGRDTGELFF. Written as DNA, the CDR3 is TGTGCCAGCAGTGCCGGACAGGGGAGGGACACCGGGGAGCTGTTTTTT. Full variable domain (remainder filled in from reference TRBV28 and TRBJ2-2): DVKVTQSSRYLVKRTGEKVFLECVQDMDHENMFWYRQDPGLGLRLIYFSYDVKMKEKGDIPEGYSVSREKKERFSLILESASTNQTSMYLCASSAGQGRDTGELFFGEGSRLTVL.